Shown below are 26 T cell receptor beta chains from a single sample sequenced in a study of blood T cell repertoires in COVID-19. Method: immunoSEQ multiplex PCR; TCRdb's copy keeps in-frame clones and lacks some. The data show around 230,000 clones, roughly 87% seen once. The sequenced sample was PBMCs or T cells enriched from blood (not recorded which). Receptors originate from a man younger than 35 with acute COVID-19.

The genes are TRBV9 and TRBJ2-5, with D unclear. The V end was cut by 3 bases, the J end by 5 bases, with 8 bases between. Germline assignment: CDR1 SGDLS and CDR2 YYNGEE. This CDR3 has 12 amino acids. The chain's CDR3 is CASSGIRETQYF. The CDR3 region has the DNA TGTGCCAGCAGCGGAATTCGGGAGACCCAGTACTTC.

J is TRBJ1-6 and V is TRBV4-1, with D perhaps matching TRBD1 (5 bases). The CDR3 contains 14 residues. CDR1 MGHRA and CDR2 YSYEKL come from the germline V gene. V lost 0 bases and J lost 9, with 9 bases in between. The CDR3 coding sequence is TGCGCCAGCAGCCAAGAGACCGGGGGTTCACCCCTCCACTTT. This encodes CASSQETGGSPLHF.

The chain carries TRBV6-5 and TRBJ2-7; 10 positions match TRBD1. V shed 5 bases and J 4 bases; nucleotides not matched to a gene: 8. In germline, CDR1 is MNHEY, CDR2 SVGAGI. CDR3 length: 15 residues. Here the CDR3 reads CASSRQGARSYEQYF. DNA for the CDR3: TGTGCCAGCAGTCGACAGGGGGCGAGATCATACGAGCAGTACTTC.

V usage is TRBV28 and J usage is TRBJ2-1; 12 bases match TRBD2. J gave up 5 bases and V 1 base, and 18 bases lay outside the gene matches. Germline V gives CDR1 MDHEN, CDR2 SYDVKM. The CDR3 length is 21 residues. CDR3 sequence reads: CASSLSFQTRLAGVKDNEQFF. CDR3 sequence (DNA): TGTGCCAGCAGTTTATCCTTTCAAACCAGACTAGCGGGAGTGAAAGACAATGAGCAGTTCTTC.

This chain links TRBV5-1 with TRBJ2-1; TRBD2 matches 14 bases. The germline V gene has CDR1 SGHRS and CDR2 YFSETQ. The CDR3 runs 16 residues. V shed 0 bases and J 7 bases; nucleotides not matched to a gene: 3. Here the CDR3 reads CASSLGGTSGSNEQFF. CDR3 bases: TGCGCCAGCAGCTTGGGGGGGACTAGCGGGAGTAATGAGCAGTTCTTC.

This sequence joins TRBV3-1 (or the pseudogene TRBV3-2) and TRBJ2-3; D remains unclear. V lost 1 base, J lost 6 bases, and 11 bases lay in between. Germline V gives CDR1 LGHDT, CDR2 YNNKEL (reference sequence). The CDR3 is 14 amino acids. The CDR3 loop is CASSQGTHGDTQYF. Here the CDR3 DNA reads TGTGCCAGCAGCCAAGGCACCCACGGGGATACGCAGTATTTT.

V gene TRBV4-2 combines with J gene TRBJ1-5; possible D gene TRBD1, 6 bases. Germline CDR1 and CDR2: LGHNA and YNFKEQ. The CDR3 sequence is 15 residues long. Between the trimmed V and J ends, which lost 0 bases and 2 bases, there was a span of 8 bases. The CDR3 sequence is CASSQDRTGNQPQHF. The CDR3, as DNA: TGTGCCAGCAGCCAAGATCGGACAGGCAATCAGCCCCAGCATTTT.

The rearrangement joins TRBV11-3 to TRBJ1-1; no firm D call. The V and J ends lost 0 bases and 3 bases respectively, with 11 bases between them. Germline CDR1 SGHNT, CDR2 YENEEA. The CDR3 length is 15 residues. The CDR3 DNA reads TGTGCCAGCAGCTTAGATGCGCCTGTGGACACTGAAGCTTTCTTT. This translates into CASSLDAPVDTEAFF. The whole variable domain, filled in from reference TRBV11-3 and TRBJ1-1, reads EAGVVQSPRYKIIEKKQPVAFWCNPISGHNTLYWYLQNLGQGPELLIRYENEEAVDDSQLPKDRFSAERLKGVDSTLKIQPAELGDSAVYLCASSLDAPVDTEAFFGQGTRLTVV.

The chain links TRBV19 to TRBJ2-6, with a weak D call TRBD1 (5 bases). Germline V CDR1 and CDR2: LNHDA, SQIVND (reference sequence). This CDR3 has 16 amino acids. The V end lost 5 bases, the J end lost 4 bases, and 15 bases lay between the germline ends. For the CDR3, the DNA is TGTGCCAGTAGTTTCCGGTCAGGGTCCGGGGCCAACGTCCTGACTTTC. Protein product: CASSFRSGSGANVLTF.

The chain couples TRBV27 to TRBJ2-7; no firm D call. The germline gives CDR1 MNHEY, CDR2 SMNVEV (reference sequence). Trimming stripped 2 bases from V and 5 bases from J, with 10 bases between. The CDR3 consists of 13 residues. CDR3 sequence: CASSLRQVDEQYF. The CDR3 DNA follows: TGTGCCAGCAGTTTACGCCAGGTCGACGAGCAGTACTTC.

The chain is built from TRBV28 and TRBJ1-5, with D perhaps TRBD1 (6 bases). The CDR3 totals 13 residues. V lost 8 bases, J lost 2 bases, and 10 bases lay in between. Per germline, CDR1 MDHEN and CDR2 SYDVKM. The CDR3 here is CASGRGRNQPQHF. CDR3 nucleotides: TGTGCCAGCGGCAGGGGCCGCAATCAGCCCCAGCATTTT.

The chain recombines TRBV4-2 with TRBJ2-7; TRBD1 aligns across 7 bases. The CDR3 extends over 15 amino acids. Trimming cost V 2 bases and J 0 bases; bases outside gene matches: 4. The V gene's germline CDR1 is LGHNA and CDR2 YNFKEQ. The CDR3 here is CASSQPGTDSYEQYF. The CDR3 DNA follows: TGTGCCAGCAGCCAACCCGGGACAGACTCCTACGAGCAGTACTTC.

V and J are TRBV19 and TRBJ1-1, with D perhaps TRBD1 (6 bases). Trimming left V 4 bases short and J 5 bases short, with 11 bases between. This CDR3 spans 13 amino acids. The V gene's germline CDR1 is LNHDA and CDR2 SQIVND (reference sequence). Here the CDR3 DNA reads TGTGCCAGTAGTAAAGGGGGAGGGACTGAAGCTTTCTTT. This codes for CASSKGGGTEAFF.

The V gene is TRBV5-5, the J gene TRBJ2-1; weak D call: TRBD2 (5 bases). The germline V and J ends were trimmed by 6 bases and 5 bases, with 12 bases remaining between them. The CDR3 is 13 residues long. Germline V lookup: CDR1 SGHKS, CDR2 YYEKEE (reference sequence). CDR3 coding DNA: TGTGCCAGCACTCAGGCGGGTGACAATGAGCAGTTCTTC. Its translation: CASTQAGDNEQFF.

The chain has TRBV2 and TRBJ2-7; TRBD1 is a possible D gene (6 bases). Trimming cost V 6 bases and J 6 bases, with 18 bases left between them. In germline, CDR1 is SNHLY, CDR2 FYNNEI. This CDR3 spans 14 amino acids. The CDR3 DNA follows: TGTGCCAGCAGGACCGGGCAGGGGTTCGGCGAGCAGTACTTC. It encodes CASRTGQGFGEQYF.

This clone came up once. The V gene is TRBV3-1 (or the pseudogene TRBV3-2), the J gene TRBJ2-1; D possibly corresponds to TRBD2 (6 bases). The CDR3 contains 14 residues. With 0 bases removed from V and 13 bases from J, the gap between germline ends came to 16 bases. The V gene's germline CDR1 is LGHDT and CDR2 YNNKEL (reference sequence). The CDR3 DNA follows: TGTGCCAGCAGCCAAGATCAGTGGAGGGAGGAACAGTTCTTC. The encoded protein is CASSQDQWREEQFF.

The chain is built from TRBV29-1 and TRBJ2-7; no firm D call. V lost 5 bases, J lost 0 bases, and 14 bases lay in between. CDR3 size: 14 residues. The germline V gene has CDR1 SQVTM and CDR2 ANQGSEA. The CDR3 loop is CSVQYETSSYEQYF. The CDR3 DNA is TGCAGCGTTCAGTATGAAACAAGCTCCTACGAGCAGTACTTC.

The rearrangement links TRBV7-9 to TRBJ1-1; TRBD1 might be the D (5 bases). Deletions cut 2 bases from V and 6 bases from J, with 13 bases between. CDR1 and CDR2 (germline): SEHNR, FQNEAQ (reference sequence). The CDR3 loop spans 14 amino acids. The CDR3 protein is CASSLISRASEAFF. The CDR3 DNA is TGTGCCAGCAGCTTAATATCCAGGGCTTCTGAAGCTTTCTTT.

The chain combines TRBV2 with TRBJ2-5, with 7 bases lining up with TRBD1. There are 13 residues in the CDR3. Looked up from germline, CDR1 is SNHLY and CDR2 is FYNNEI. V gave up 6 bases and J gave up 2 bases; unmatched junction bases: 3. The DNA for the CDR3 is TGTGCCAGCAGCCCGGGACAGCAAGAGACCCAGTACTTC. Amino acids: CASSPGQQETQYF.

This chain joins TRBV28 and TRBJ2-1, with TRBD2 as a possible D gene (6 bases). With 0 bases removed from V and 2 bases from J, the gap between germline ends came to 8 bases. This CDR3 contains 15 residues. Germline loops: CDR1 MDHEN, CDR2 SYDVKM. The CDR3 loop is CASSLWGGAYNEQFF. CDR3 coding DNA: TGTGCCAGCAGTTTATGGGGCGGGGCCTACAATGAGCAGTTCTTC.

This clone was recorded once. The CDR3 here is CASSLTGSVEQFF. The CDR3 DNA reads TGTGCCAGCAGTCTAACAGGGTCCGTTGAGCAGTTCTTC. This chain connects TRBV27 to TRBJ2-1; weak D call: TRBD1 (6 bases). Germline V gene data show CDR1 as MNHEY and CDR2 as SMNVEV (reference sequence). Trimming removed 5 bases from V and 9 bases from J, with 14 bases in between. This CDR3 spans 13 amino acids.

The J gene is TRBJ2-5, the V gene TRBV7-2; 7 bases match TRBD1. Germline V gene lookup returns CDR1 SGHTA and CDR2 FQGNSA. V shed 3 bases, J shed 2 bases, and the junction held 6 bases outside the gene matches. The CDR3 spans 15 residues. As DNA, the CDR3 is TGTGCCAGCAGCTTTTCTACGGGACAGCAAGAGACCCAGTACTTC. Protein: CASSFSTGQQETQYF.

This sequence joins TRBV6-5 and TRBJ1-6, with 10 positions matching TRBD1. There are 14 residues in the CDR3. Germline CDR1 reads MNHEY; CDR2 reads SVGAGI. With V trimmed by 5 bases and J by 11 bases, 6 bases remained unmatched. As DNA, the CDR3 is TGTGCCAGCAGTCCTGACAGGGGGCGGCCACCCCTCCACTTT. Amino acids: CASSPDRGRPPLHF.

In its sample, this clone was seen a few times. The CDR3 nucleotides are TGTGCCAGCAGGGGACTAGCGGGAGGACTCGAGCAGTACTTC. Protein: CASRGLAGGLEQYF. The rearrangement joins TRBV27 to TRBJ2-7, with 15 bases aligning to TRBD2. Per the germline V gene, CDR1 is MNHEY and CDR2 is SMNVEV (reference sequence). This CDR3 region has 14 residues. Unmatched junction bases numbered 3, after V lost 6 bases and J lost 6 bases.

The rearrangement links TRBV6-5 to TRBJ2-5; tentative D call: TRBD2 (5 bases). CDR1 MNHEY and CDR2 SVGAGI come from the germline V gene. Trimming stripped 5 bases from V and 0 bases from J, with 7 bases between. The CDR3 covers 13 residues. The CDR3 reads CASSLSDQETQYF. DNA of the CDR3: TGTGCCAGCAGTCTTAGCGACCAAGAGACCCAGTACTTC.

The chain employs TRBV19 and TRBJ1-4; D remains unclear. V was cut by 5 bases and J by 4 bases, with 11 bases left in between. The V gene's germline CDR1 is LNHDA and CDR2 SQIVND (reference sequence). This CDR3 has 14 residues. CDR3 protein: CASSLGQVNEKLFF. The CDR3 DNA sequence: TGTGCCAGTAGTCTGGGTCAGGTTAATGAAAAACTGTTTTTT.